A selection of T cell receptor beta chains follows, all from one sample in a study of shared clonotypes between healthy human individuals. Clones were sequenced by immunoSEQ multiplex PCR, and TCRdb holds only the in-frame ones, with some missing. The sample yields 2 million to 3 million clones, 93% seen once. The source material was naive CD4+ T cells from PBMCs. These receptor sequences come from a man younger than 30 in good health. Some clones in this sample may be carry-over from other donors' samples. CDR3s include the opening cysteine and the closing phenylalanine or tryptophan. A D gene is named only where the DNA matches it firmly. A row's size may be missing; if present it is once, few, many or a size class.

d_call	v_call	j_call	clone_size	cdr3_nt	cdr3_aa
NA	TRBV27	TRBJ2-7	NA	TGTGCCAGCAGTTTAATGTACAACTACGAGCAGTACTTC	CASSLMYNYEQYF
TRBD2	TRBV27	TRBJ2-3	NA	TGTGCCAGCGGACTAGCGACTAGCACAGATACGCAGTATTTT	CASGLATSTDTQYF
NA	TRBV5-4	TRBJ1-4	NA	TGTGCCAGCAGCTTGGCCTCGGGGGAAAAACTGTTTTTT	CASSLASGEKLFF
TRBD1	TRBV6-5	TRBJ1-2	NA	TGTGCCAGCACCAGGGACAGGGGAGGTGGCTACACCTTC	CASTRDRGGGYTF
NA	TRBV15	TRBJ2-7	NA	TGTGCCACCAGCAGAGGGACGGTGAGCTCCTACGAGCAGTACTTC	CATSRGTVSSYEQYF
NA	TRBV4-2	TRBJ2-3	NA	TGTGCCAGCAGCCAAGAGCAGGTTACCCATACGCAGTATTTT	CASSQEQVTHTQYF
TRBD1	TRBV2	TRBJ1-2	NA	TGTGCCAGCAGTGAGCAGGGACAGTATGGCTACACCTTC	CASSEQGQYGYTF
TRBD2	TRBV6-1	TRBJ2-2	NA	TGTGCCAGCAGTGGTCCCGCTAGCGGGAGGGGCCTTCTGGCCGGGGAGCTGTTTTTT	CASSGPASGRGLLAGELFF
NA	TRBV5-4	TRBJ2-2	NA	TGTGCCAGCAGCTTGTTGTCCGGGGAGCTGTTTTTT	CASSLLSGELFF
TRBD2	TRBV11-3	TRBJ2-1	NA	TGTGCCAGCAGCTTACGTGGACTAGCGGGCCCCTACAATGAGCAGTTCTTC	CASSLRGLAGPYNEQFF
NA	TRBV14	TRBJ2-5	NA	TGTGCCAGCAGCCACAGGGGGGGACGGACCCAGTACTTC	CASSHRGGRTQYF
TRBD2	TRBV10-3	TRBJ2-1	NA	TGTGCCATCAGTGAGTCATTCGAGAAGCGGGGGTACAATGAGCAGTTCTTC	CAISESFEKRGYNEQFF
TRBD2	TRBV6-4	TRBJ2-1	NA	TGTGCCAGCAGTGACTCGGGGACTAGCGGGAGAGGTGAGCAGTTCTTC	CASSDSGTSGRGEQFF
NA	TRBV5-1	TRBJ2-7	NA	TGCGCCAGCCAAAGGACTGCTGAGAGGGCCGAGCAGTACTTC	CASQRTAERAEQYF
NA	TRBV29-1	TRBJ2-5	NA	TGCAGCGTTGAAGGGTTAGGAGAGACCCAGTACTTC	CSVEGLGETQYF
NA	TRBV9	TRBJ1-1	NA	TGTGCCAGCAGCCTGAGAGGTGGGCTCTACGAGAACACTGAAGCTTTCTTT	CASSLRGGLYENTEAFF
NA	TRBV5-1	TRBJ1-4	NA	TGCGCCAGCAGCTTGGGGGGCCCTGGTGAAAAACTGTTTTTT	CASSLGGPGEKLFF
NA	TRBV28	TRBJ1-5	NA	TGTGCCAGCAGTTTAGGGGGAGCTCGGGGCAATCAGCCCCAGCATTTT	CASSLGGARGNQPQHF
TRBD1	TRBV5-1	TRBJ2-7	NA	TGCGCCAGCAGAGGTCCGGGACAGGGCCCAGGCTACGAGCAGTACTTC	CASRGPGQGPGYEQYF
TRBD2	TRBV7-7	TRBJ2-5	NA	TGTGCCAGCAGTTCCGGGGCTAATACCAGGACTAGCGGGAGAAACTTCCGGTACTTC	CASSSGANTRTSGRNFRYF
NA	TRBV9	TRBJ2-7	NA	TGTGCCAGCAGCGTAGGGGGCGGGGAAATCTACGAGCAGTACTTC	CASSVGGGEIYEQYF
NA	TRBV19	TRBJ1-5	NA	TGTGCCAGTAGTATCGCGGACAATCAGCCCCAGCATTTT	CASSIADNQPQHF
NA	TRBV7-9	TRBJ1-2	NA	TGTGCCAGCAGCTTATTTGGGGGAGAGGGAGGCTACACCTTC	CASSLFGGEGGYTF
NA	TRBV28	TRBJ1-5	NA	TGTGCCAGCAAGCAGGCGGGCGGCAATCAGCCCCAGCATTTT	CASKQAGGNQPQHF
TRBD2	TRBV5-4	TRBJ2-3	NA	TGTGCCAGCAGCTTGGCCGCGACTAGCGGGAAAACAGATACGCAGTATTTT	CASSLAATSGKTDTQYF
NA	TRBV19	TRBJ2-7	NA	TGTGCCAGTAGTATTCGGGCTAGCTCCTACGAGCAGTACTTC	CASSIRASSYEQYF
NA	TRBV6-5	TRBJ2-1	NA	TGTGCCAGCAGCGGCCATACCTGGGGGCTAGGTGAGCAGTTCTTC	CASSGHTWGLGEQFF
TRBD1	TRBV5-1	TRBJ1-6	NA	TGCGCCAGCCGGGACAGTCATAATTCACCCCTCCACTTT	CASRDSHNSPLHF
TRBD1	TRBV5-1	TRBJ2-7	NA	TGCGCCAGCAGCCCGAGTGGACAGGGGGCGCGAGAGCAGTACTTC	CASSPSGQGAREQYF
NA	TRBV7-3	TRBJ2-2	NA	TGTGCCAGCAGCTCCTCGCTAGCATTGTCCACCGGGGAGCTGTTTTTT	CASSSSLALSTGELFF
NA	TRBV9	TRBJ1-2	NA	TGTGCCAGCAGCGTCGACAGTAACTATGGCTACACCTTC	CASSVDSNYGYTF
TRBD2	TRBV6-1	TRBJ2-5	NA	TGTGCCAGCAGTGAACGATCGGGAGGTCGGGAGACCCAGTACTTC	CASSERSGGRETQYF
TRBD2	TRBV4-2	TRBJ2-3	NA	TGTGCCAGCAGCCAAGACCTACTAGCGGGGGTCACAGATACGCAGTATTTT	CASSQDLLAGVTDTQYF
TRBD1	TRBV7-6	TRBJ1-1	NA	TGTGCCAGCAGCTTAGGTCGGTTCGGACAGGGTGACAACACTGAAGCTTTCTTT	CASSLGRFGQGDNTEAFF
NA	TRBV29-1	TRBJ2-7	once	TGCAGCGTTGCGGGACTCACCTACGAGCAGTACTTC	CSVAGLTYEQYF
TRBD2	TRBV7-9	TRBJ2-1	NA	TGTGCCAGCAAGACGGCTAGCGGGAGGGCCATTAACTCCTACAATGAGCAGTTCTTC	CASKTASGRAINSYNEQFF
NA	TRBV27	TRBJ1-5	NA	TGTGCCAGCAGTAACAGGGTAGGTCAGCCCCAGCATTTT	CASSNRVGQPQHF
NA	TRBV18	TRBJ1-2	NA	TGTGCCAGCTCACGCCGGGGTGAGGACTATGGCTACACCTTC	CASSRRGEDYGYTF
NA	TRBV10-3	TRBJ1-2	NA	TGTGCCATCAGTGAGTCGAACGGGGCTGGAGGTGGCTACACCTTC	CAISESNGAGGGYTF
NA	TRBV11-2	TRBJ1-1	NA	TGTGCCAGCAGCCCACCGGGGGAAGAAGCTTTCTTT	CASSPPGEEAFF
NA	TRBV5-1	TRBJ2-1	NA	TGCGCCAGCAGCAAGGACGACGACAATGAGCAGTTCTTC	CASSKDDDNEQFF
TRBD2	TRBV5-1	TRBJ2-5	NA	TGCGCCAGCAGATTGGGTGTTAGCGGGGAGACCCAGTACTTC	CASRLGVSGETQYF
TRBD1	TRBV5-1	TRBJ2-2	once	TGCGCCAGCAGCTTGCGGGACAGGGGCACCGGGGAGCTGTTTTTT	CASSLRDRGTGELFF
NA	TRBV18	TRBJ2-5	few	TGTGCCAGCTCACCCATGGAGACCCAGTACTTC	CASSPMETQYF
TRBD2	TRBV5-1	TRBJ2-3	NA	TGCGCCAGCAGTGCTAGCGGGAGCCCGTACGATACGCAGTATTTT	CASSASGSPYDTQYF